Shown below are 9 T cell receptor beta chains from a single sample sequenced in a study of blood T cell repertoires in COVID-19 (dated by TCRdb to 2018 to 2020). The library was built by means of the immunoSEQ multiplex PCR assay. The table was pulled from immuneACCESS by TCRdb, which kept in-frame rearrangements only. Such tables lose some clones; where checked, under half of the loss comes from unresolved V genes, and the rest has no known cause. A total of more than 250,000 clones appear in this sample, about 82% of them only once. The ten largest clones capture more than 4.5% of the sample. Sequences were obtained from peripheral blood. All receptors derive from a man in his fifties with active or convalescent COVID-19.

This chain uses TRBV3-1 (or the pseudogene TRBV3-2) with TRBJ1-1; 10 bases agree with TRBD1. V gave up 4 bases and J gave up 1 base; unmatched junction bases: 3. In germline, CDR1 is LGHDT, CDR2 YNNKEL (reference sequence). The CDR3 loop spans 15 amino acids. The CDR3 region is CASSRRTGGNTEAFF. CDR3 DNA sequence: TGTGCCAGCAGCCGAAGGACAGGGGGGAACACTGAAGCTTTCTTT.

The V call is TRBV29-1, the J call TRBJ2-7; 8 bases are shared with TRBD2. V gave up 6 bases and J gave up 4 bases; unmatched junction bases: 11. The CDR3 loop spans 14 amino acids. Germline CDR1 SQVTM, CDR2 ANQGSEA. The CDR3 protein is CSVPGGGPPYEQYF. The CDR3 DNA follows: TGCAGCGTCCCCGGCGGGGGGCCCCCTTACGAGCAGTACTTC.

The CDR3 DNA sequence: TGTGCCAGTAGTGGAGGGGTTAATGCTCTATATGGCTACACCTTC. Its protein product is CASSGGVNALYGYTF. The chain links TRBV19 to TRBJ1-2; tentative D call: TRBD1 (5 bases). Between the trimmed V and J ends, which lost 5 bases and 5 bases, there was a span of 18 bases. Germline V gene lookup returns CDR1 LNHDA and CDR2 SQIVND (reference sequence). This CDR3 comprises 15 residues. Variable domain in full (rest from reference TRBV19 and TRBJ1-2): DGGITQSPKYLFRKEGQNVTLSCEQNLNHDAMYWYRQDPGQGLRLIYYSQIVNDFQKGDIAEGYSVSREKKESFPLTVTSAQKNPTAFYLCASSGGVNALYGYTFGSGTRLTVV.

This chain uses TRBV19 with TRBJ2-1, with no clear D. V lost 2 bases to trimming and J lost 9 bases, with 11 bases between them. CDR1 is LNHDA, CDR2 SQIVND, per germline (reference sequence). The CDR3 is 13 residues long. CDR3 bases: TGTGCCAGTAGTATAATTGTTAGTGGTGAGCAGTTCTTC. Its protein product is CASSIIVSGEQFF.

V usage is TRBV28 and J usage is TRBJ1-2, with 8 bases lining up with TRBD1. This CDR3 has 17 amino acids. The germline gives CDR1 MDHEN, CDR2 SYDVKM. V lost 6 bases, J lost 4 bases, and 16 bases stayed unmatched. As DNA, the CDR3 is TGTGCCAGCAGGGGGGGAGGACAGGGTAGACAGGGCTATGGCTACACCTTC. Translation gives CASRGGGQGRQGYGYTF.

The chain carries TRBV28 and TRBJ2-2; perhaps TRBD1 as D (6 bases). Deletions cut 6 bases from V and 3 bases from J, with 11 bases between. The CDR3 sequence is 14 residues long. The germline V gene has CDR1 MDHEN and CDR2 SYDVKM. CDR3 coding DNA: TGTGCCAGCAGCCGTAACAGGGACACCGGGGAGCTGTTTTTT. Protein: CASSRNRDTGELFF.

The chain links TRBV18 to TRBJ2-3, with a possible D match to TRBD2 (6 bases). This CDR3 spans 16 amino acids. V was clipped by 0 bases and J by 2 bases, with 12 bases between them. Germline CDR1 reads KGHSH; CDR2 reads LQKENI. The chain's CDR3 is CASSPPKAGTTDTQYF. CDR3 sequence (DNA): TGTGCCAGCTCACCACCGAAAGCGGGTACCACAGATACGCAGTATTTT. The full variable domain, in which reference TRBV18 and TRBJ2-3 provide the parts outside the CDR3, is NAGVMQNPRHLVRRRGQEARLRCSPMKGHSHVYWYRQLPEEGLKFMVYLQKENIIDESGMPKERFSAEFPKEGPSILRIQQVVRGDSAAYFCASSPPKAGTTDTQYFGPGTRLTVL.

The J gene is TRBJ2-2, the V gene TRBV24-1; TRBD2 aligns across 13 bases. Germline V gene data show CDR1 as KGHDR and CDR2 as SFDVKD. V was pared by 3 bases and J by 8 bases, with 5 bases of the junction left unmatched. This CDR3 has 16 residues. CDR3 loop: CATSDRTSGRRGELFF. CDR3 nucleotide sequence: TGTGCCACCAGTGATCGGACTAGCGGGAGAAGGGGGGAGCTGTTTTTT.

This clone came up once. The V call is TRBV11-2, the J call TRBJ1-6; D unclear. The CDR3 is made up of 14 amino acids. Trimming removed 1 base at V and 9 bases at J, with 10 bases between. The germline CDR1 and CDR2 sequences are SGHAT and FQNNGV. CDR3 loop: CASSLVLRGSPLHF. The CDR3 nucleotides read TGTGCCAGCAGCTTAGTCCTCCGGGGTTCACCCCTCCACTTT.